One and the same sample provided the 28 T cell receptor beta chains below, sequenced in a study of T-cell reconstitution after alpha-beta-depleted transplantation in children. TCRbeta library construction was performed incorporating unique molecular identifiers. TCRdb processed the PCR reads anew with MiXCR; each CDR3 protein has one entry. The sample includes 200,000 or so distinct CDR3 sequences, around 8.4% of them seen just once. The sequences come from PBMCs, mostly from graft donor cells, collected 360 days after TCRalphabeta/CD19-depleted stem cell transplant. These receptors were obtained from a male patient aged 2-9 years who had a stem cell transplant for acute myeloid leukemia, so the T cells may come from the graft donor.

CDR3 nucleotides: TGTGCCAGCAGTCACGGACAGGGAGGCACTGAAGCTTTCTTT. Encoded protein: CASSHGQGGTEAFF. The rearrangement links TRBV12-3 or TRBV12-4 to TRBJ1-1; 8 bases are a match to TRBD1. After removal of 5 bases from V and 4 bases from J, the junction contained 6 bases not matched to a gene. The CDR3 length is 14 residues.

Note on this clonotype: Given a much more abundant clone one base away, this may be a read error. This sequence joins TRBV20-1 and TRBJ1-3; D remains unclear. The CDR3 consists of 14 residues. Germline CDR1 and CDR2: DFQATT and SNEGSKA (reference sequence). CDR3 residues: CSASAGATGNTTYF. CDR3 in DNA: TGCAGTGCTAGTGCTGGCGCGACGGGAAACACCACATATTTT.

Many counts were recorded for this clonotype. The CDR3 DNA sequence: TGTGCCAGCAGTTATCTTTACGAGCAGTACGTC. Its translation is CASSYLYEQYV. V gene TRBV6-7 combines with J gene TRBJ2-7, with D hard to call. TRBV6-7 is treated as an ORF (open reading frame) with a function not yet certain. Trimming pared 3 bases from V and 4 bases from J, leaving 4 bases between. The length of the CDR3 is 11 residues.

The chain joins TRBV20-1 to TRBJ2-1; 12 nucleotides match TRBD1. The CDR3 length is 14 residues. CDR1 DFQATT and CDR2 SNEGSKA come from the germline V gene (reference sequence). V gave up 6 bases and J gave up 7 bases; unmatched junction bases: 7. CDR3 bases: TGCAGTGCGGGGGACAGGGGGCGAGGAAATGAGCAGTTCTTC. It yields the protein CSAGDRGRGNEQFF.

V is TRBV18 and J is TRBJ1-2; TRBD1 might be the D (6 bases). CDR3 length: 15 amino acids. Germline assignment: CDR1 KGHSH and CDR2 LQKENI. The ends were cut back, 3 bases at V and 8 bases at J, with 19 bases in the middle. CDR3: CASSPYLQGSTGYTF. CDR3 nucleotide sequence: TGTGCCAGCTCACCCTATTTACAGGGCTCTACGGGCTACACCTTC. The full variable domain, in which reference TRBV18 and TRBJ1-2 provide the parts outside the CDR3, is NAGVMQNPRHLVRRRGQEARLRCSPMKGHSHVYWYRQLPEEGLKFMVYLQKENIIDESGMPKERFSAEFPKEGPSILRIQQVVRGDSAAYFCASSPYLQGSTGYTFGSGTRLTVV.

This clonotype has a count of ten or more. This chain uses TRBV10-3 with TRBJ1-5; 8 nucleotides agree with TRBD1. Germline CDR1 ENHRY, CDR2 SYGVKD. Losses at the gene ends were 2 bases for V and 4 bases for J; bases not matched to a gene: 7. The CDR3 length is 16 residues. This chain's CDR3 is CAISEAGRGLNQPQHF. CDR3 DNA sequence: TGTGCCATCAGTGAGGCGGGCAGGGGGCTGAATCAGCCCCAGCATTTT.

The chain joins TRBV12-3 or TRBV12-4 to TRBJ2-4; D may correspond to TRBD1 or TRBD2 (5 bases each). V gave up 6 bases and J gave up 1 base, with 16 bases separating them. This CDR3 has 16 residues. DNA of the CDR3: TGTGCCAGCAGCACCCCCTACGGGGACGCCAAAAACATTCAGTACTTC. This translates into CASSTPYGDAKNIQYF.

This clonotype appeared many times. The rearrangement links TRBV7-9 to TRBJ1-6; no reliable D call. This CDR3 comprises 16 residues. V was pared by 1 base and J by 7 bases, with 14 bases between. Germline assignment: CDR1 SEHNR and CDR2 FQNEAQ (reference sequence). CDR3 DNA: TGTGCCAGCAGCTTAGAGGCAAGAATAGAGAATTCACCCCTCCACTTT. Protein sequence: CASSLEARIENSPLHF.

This clonotype has a handful of counts. The rearrangement uses TRBV15 and TRBJ2-5, with D perhaps TRBD1 or TRBD2 (5 bases each). The CDR3 loop spans 17 amino acids. Germline CDR1 is LNHNV and CDR2 is YYDKDF (reference sequence). The V end was cut by 0 bases, the J end by 2 bases, with 16 bases between. The CDR3 DNA follows: TGTGCCACCAGCAGAGATGTCAGGGACCCAACTCAAGAGACCCAGTACTTC. Its translation is CATSRDVRDPTQETQYF.

The J gene is TRBJ2-6, the V gene TRBV10-2; a possible D gene is TRBD1 (6 bases). V gave up 3 bases and J gave up 4 bases, with 16 bases separating them. This CDR3 has 17 amino acids. Germline V gives CDR1 WSHSY, CDR2 SAAADI. The CDR3 protein is CASSDWTVAAGANVLTF. DNA for the CDR3: TGCGCCAGCAGTGATTGGACAGTCGCAGCCGGGGCCAACGTCCTGACTTTC.

The chain links TRBV9 to TRBJ1-1, with D perhaps matching TRBD1 (5 bases). Deletions cut 0 bases from V and 4 bases from J, with 13 bases between. Germline V gene lookup returns CDR1 SGDLS and CDR2 YYNGEE. The CDR3 is 15 amino acids. The CDR3 DNA reads TGTGCCAGCAGCGTAGAAGGAGGGAGGGGCACTGAAGCTTTCTTT. Protein product: CASSVEGGRGTEAFF.

This clonotype turned up a few times. This sequence joins TRBV20-1 and TRBJ2-1, with 7 bases identical to TRBD2. In germline, CDR1 is DFQATT, CDR2 SNEGSKA (reference sequence). V lost 3 bases and J lost 0; bases outside the gene matches: 5. The CDR3 length is 15 residues. The chain's CDR3 is CSASGGGGSYNEQFF. DNA for the CDR3: TGCAGTGCTAGTGGGGGGGGTGGCTCCTACAATGAGCAGTTCTTC.

This clonotype was observed many times. The CDR3 is CASSLDPGLAGTDTQYF. The DNA for the CDR3 is TGTGCCAGCAGCTTAGATCCGGGCCTAGCGGGCACAGATACGCAGTATTTT. This chain joins TRBV11-2 and TRBJ2-3, with TRBD2 matching over 7 bases. In germline, CDR1 is SGHAT, CDR2 FQNNGV. The CDR3 loop spans 17 amino acids. The V and J ends lost 0 bases and 1 base, in that order; junction bases with no gene match: 7.

Only a few counts were recorded for this clonotype. The chain is built from TRBV19 and TRBJ2-1, with 10 bases lining up with TRBD2. Germline CDR1 and CDR2: LNHDA and SQIVND (reference sequence). The CDR3 length is 16 residues. With 4 bases clipped from V and 0 bases from J, the junction kept 3 bases outside the gene matches. Written as DNA, the CDR3 is TGTGCCAGTAGTAACCCTAGCGGGGGCTCCTACAATGAGCAGTTCTTC. It codes for CASSNPSGGSYNEQFF.

This clonotype showed up just once. It may be a read error: a sequence one base away is much more abundant. The chain uses TRBV15 and TRBJ2-1; 7 nucleotides match TRBD2. With V trimmed by 4 bases and J by 8 bases, 14 bases remained unmatched. The CDR3 extends over 16 amino acids. Germline assignment: CDR1 LNHNV and CDR2 YYDKDF (reference sequence). The CDR3 DNA reads TGTGCCACCAGCACCTTAACTAGAGGGAGGGCCTATGAGCAGTTCTTC. Its translation: CATSTLTRGRAYEQFF.

This clonotype was observed a handful of times. The chain combines TRBV10-3 with TRBJ1-2; 7 bases are a match to TRBD1. J was trimmed by 14 bases and V by 4 bases; bases with no gene match: 7. CDR3 size: 11 residues. Germline assignment: CDR1 ENHRY and CDR2 SYGVKD. CDR3 sequence reads: CAISGQGGGTF. CDR3 DNA: TGTGCCATCAGTGGACAGGGAGGTGGTACCTTC.

This clonotype was detected only a few times. The chain employs TRBV6-1 and TRBJ1-5; 7 bases match TRBD1. CDR1 and CDR2 from the germline V gene are MNHNS and SASEGT. With 5 bases clipped from V and 7 bases from J, the junction kept 8 bases outside the gene matches. There are 14 residues in the CDR3. The CDR3 protein is CASSPLTGQQPQHF. CDR3 sequence (DNA): TGTGCCAGCAGTCCCTTGACAGGGCAGCAGCCCCAGCATTTT.

This clonotype was counted a few times. This sequence joins TRBV20-1 and TRBJ1-4, with D unclear. Germline-derived CDR1 and CDR2 are DFQATT and SNEGSKA (reference sequence). V lost 3 bases to trimming and J lost 0 bases, with 5 bases between them. The CDR3 totals 13 residues. The CDR3 sequence is CSASDATNEKLFF. For the CDR3, the DNA is TGCAGTGCTAGTGATGCAACTAATGAAAAACTGTTTTTT.

The chain recombines TRBV7-8 with TRBJ2-7; D gene unclear. CDR3 length: 14 amino acids. Germline CDR1 is SGHVS and CDR2 is FQNEAQ. The ends were cut back, 5 bases at V and 6 bases at J, with 17 bases in the middle. CDR3 nucleotides: TGTGCCAGCAGCCCACCCCATCGGTTCTCCGAGCAGTACGTC. It codes for CASSPPHRFSEQYV.

The chain links TRBV5-1 to TRBJ2-3; no definite D call. V was clipped by 0 bases and J by 5 bases, with 4 bases between them. Germline-derived CDR1 and CDR2 are SGHRS and YFSETQ. The length of the CDR3 is 12 residues. The CDR3 DNA reads TGCGCCAGCAGCTTGGGGGAAGATACGCAGTATTTT. It is translated as CASSLGEDTQYF.

This clonotype was seen repeatedly, ten times or more. The chain links TRBV29-1 to TRBJ2-2; the match to TRBD1 covers 8 bases. V dropped 4 bases and J dropped 6; count of bases not matched to a gene: 7. This CDR3 is built from 14 residues. CDR1 and CDR2 from the germline V gene are SQVTM and ANQGSEA. The CDR3 DNA sequence: TGCAGCGTTGGGACAGGGATGAAGGCCGGGGAGCTGTTTTTT. Residues: CSVGTGMKAGELFF.

This clonotype was seen repeatedly, ten times or more. The rearrangement joins TRBV10-2 to TRBJ1-1; TRBD1 is a possible D gene (6 bases). The V end was cut by 2 bases, the J end by 1 base, with 20 bases between. Germline V gene sequence: CDR1 WSHSY, CDR2 SAAADI. The CDR3 is 18 amino acids. CDR3 residues: CASSEGSRIGGTNTEAFF. The CDR3 DNA reads TGCGCCAGCAGTGAGGGTTCGCGGATAGGGGGTACGAACACTGAAGCTTTCTTT.

The chain combines TRBV18 with TRBJ2-5; TRBD1 matches at 11 bases. Germline loops: CDR1 KGHSH, CDR2 LQKENI. Trimming at V came to 7 bases and at J to 4 bases, leaving 8 bases not matched to a gene. The CDR3 sequence is 15 residues long. The CDR3 here is CASFAVGTGGETQYF. CDR3 nucleotide sequence: TGTGCCAGCTTTGCTGTTGGGACAGGGGGAGAGACCCAGTACTTC.

This clonotype came up many times. The chain's CDR3 is CASSLAYHSPGRTDTQYF. CDR3 sequence (DNA): TGCGCCAGCAGCTTGGCATACCATTCGCCGGGGCGCACAGATACGCAGTATTTT. V gene TRBV5-1 combines with J gene TRBJ2-3; D assignment may be TRBD1 or TRBD2 (5 bases each). The ends were cut back, 0 bases at V and 1 base at J, with 18 bases in the middle. The CDR3 runs 18 residues. Germline assignment: CDR1 SGHRS and CDR2 YFSETQ.

This chain uses TRBV6-1 with TRBJ1-5, with 9 bases matching TRBD1. The germline V gene has CDR1 MNHNS and CDR2 SASEGT. Germline trimming cut 10 bases from V and 5 bases from J; bases unmatched to any gene: 12. This CDR3 is built from 15 residues. In nucleotides, the CDR3 is TGTGCCACCGCGTCCCGGGACAGGGTCGATCAGCCCCAGCATTTT. The encoded protein is CATASRDRVDQPQHF.

This clonotype was counted only a few times. This sequence joins TRBV4-1 and TRBJ1-2, with D perhaps TRBD1 (6 bases). CDR1 is MGHRA and CDR2 is YSYEKL in the germline V gene. This CDR3 is 13 amino acids long. Trimming took 3 bases from V and 4 from J, leaving 9 bases between them. Here the CDR3 DNA reads TGCGCCAGCAGCCAGGCGGACAGCTATGGCTACACCTTC. Residues: CASSQADSYGYTF.

The chain couples TRBV20-1 to TRBJ2-3; weak D call: TRBD2 (6 bases). V dropped 5 bases and J dropped 0 bases, with 15 bases sitting between them. Per the germline V gene, CDR1 is DFQATT and CDR2 is SNEGSKA (reference sequence). The CDR3 is 15 amino acids. CDR3 in DNA: TGCAGTGCTCACACCCGTAGCGGTAGCACAGATACGCAGTATTTT. It yields the protein CSAHTRSGSTDTQYF.

This clonotype turned up a few times. The DNA for the CDR3 is TGTGCCAGCAGTGAAGCGGACAGGAGGATTTCTGAAGCTTTCTTT. Residues: CASSEADRRISEAFF. The chain uses TRBV6-1 and TRBJ1-1; 7 positions agree with TRBD1. Germline V CDR1 and CDR2: MNHNS, SASEGT. CDR3 length: 15 amino acids. The trim removed 0 bases at V and 6 bases at J, leaving 7 bases unmatched.